A single sample is the source of the 25 T cell receptor beta chains below, sequenced in a study of long-term antiretroviral therapy in people with HIV. Researchers report immunoSEQ v3.0 was run at survey level. Profiling relied on immunoSEQ multiplex PCR, and the TCRdb table lists in-frame clones only, not all of them. This table holds tens of thousands of clones, 76% found once. The sample was unsorted PBMCs, taken 0.5 years after starting antiretroviral therapy. The receptors derive from a woman aged 40 to 50 with HIV.

This clone qualifies as medium-sized. The rearrangement links TRBV5-5 to TRBJ1-5; tentative D call: TRBD1 (5 bases). The CDR3 sequence is 17 residues long. Per the germline V gene, CDR1 is SGHKS and CDR2 is YYEKEE (reference sequence). The V and J ends lost 2 bases and 7 bases respectively, with 22 bases between them. The DNA for the CDR3 is TGTGCCAGCAGCTTTAAGTCCGTGGCAGGGTACGACCAGCCCCAGCATTTT. Protein sequence: CASSFKSVAGYDQPQHF. Based on the CDR3 plus reference TRBV5-5 and TRBJ1-5, the full variable domain is DAGVTQSPTHLIKTRGQQVTLRCSPISGHKSVSWYQQVLGQGPQFIFQYYEKEERGRGNFPDRFSARQFPNYSSELNVNALLLGDSALYLCASSFKSVAGYDQPQHFGDGTRLSIL.

This sequence joins TRBV15 and TRBJ2-1; maybe TRBD2 (7 bases). The CDR3 extends over 17 amino acids. Germline V gene sequence: CDR1 LNHNV, CDR2 YYDKDF (reference sequence). V lost 2 bases and J 2 bases, leaving 16 bases between the germline ends. As DNA, the CDR3 is TGTGCCACCAGCAGAACCCGAGGGGGGGGCACCTACAATGAGCAGTTCTTC. It specifies CATSRTRGGGTYNEQFF.

The count of this clone is one. This chain uses TRBV5-4 with TRBJ2-2; D not certain. V was pared by 0 bases and J by 5 bases, with 8 bases between. There are 14 residues in the CDR3. Germline V gene sequence: CDR1 SGHNT, CDR2 YYREEE (reference sequence). Written as DNA, the CDR3 is TGTGCCAGCAGCTTGGAGTCGAGGACCGGGGAGCTGTTTTTT. Amino acids: CASSLESRTGELFF.

The genes are TRBV28 and TRBJ2-1; 8 nucleotides align to TRBD1. Looked up from germline, CDR1 is MDHEN and CDR2 is SYDVKM. V shed 5 bases and J 4 bases; nucleotides not matched to a gene: 4. The CDR3 is 14 amino acids. The chain's CDR3 is CASSKDRAYNEQFF. In DNA form, the CDR3 reads TGTGCCAGCAGTAAGGACAGGGCTTACAATGAGCAGTTCTTC.

This clone was counted a single time. This chain uses TRBV7-2 with TRBJ1-2; TRBD1 agrees at 9 bases. The CDR3 length is 14 residues. With 1 base clipped from V and 3 bases from J, the junction kept 0 bases outside the gene matches. Germline CDR1 is SGHTA and CDR2 is FQGNSA. CDR3 coding DNA: TGTGCCAGCAGCTTAGACAGGGGGCACTATGGCTACACCTTC. This codes for CASSLDRGHYGYTF.

This clone occurred a few times. The rearrangement links TRBV5-5 to TRBJ1-5; 10 bases are a match to TRBD1. Losses at the gene ends were 0 bases for V and 5 bases for J; bases not matched to a gene: 2. The CDR3 has 15 residues. CDR1 is SGHKS and CDR2 is YYEKEE in the germline V gene (reference sequence). The CDR3 nucleotides read TGTGCCAGCAGCTTGGGGGACAGGGGTTATCAGCCCCAGCATTTT. Protein product: CASSLGDRGYQPQHF.

V and J are TRBV19 and TRBJ2-5, with 9 nucleotides matching TRBD1. The CDR3 sequence is 16 residues long. V shed 4 bases and J 6 bases; nucleotides not matched to a gene: 12. CDR1 LNHDA and CDR2 SQIVND come from the germline V gene (reference sequence). CDR3 amino acids: CASSTGTGLTIQTQYF. CDR3 bases: TGTGCCAGTAGTACCGGGACAGGGCTGACCATACAGACCCAGTACTTC.

This clone was observed a handful of times. V and J are TRBV6-5 and TRBJ1-5, with D perhaps matching TRBD1 (5 bases). V gave up 6 bases and J gave up 5 bases, with 17 bases separating them. This CDR3 is 15 amino acids long. Germline V lookup: CDR1 MNHEY, CDR2 SVGAGI. CDR3 amino acids: CASSQGLGDHQPQHF. Written as DNA, the CDR3 is TGTGCCAGCAGCCAAGGCCTTGGGGACCATCAGCCCCAGCATTTT.

The chain employs TRBV15 and TRBJ1-5; the D is unclear. V was pared by 0 bases and J by 4 bases, with 10 bases between. The CDR3 is 15 amino acids. CDR1 is LNHNV, CDR2 YYDKDF, per germline (reference sequence). The CDR3 nucleotides read TGTGCCACCAGCAGAGATCCGACGGCTAATCAGCCCCAGCATTTT. It translates to CATSRDPTANQPQHF.

This sequence joins TRBV28 and TRBJ1-5, with 8 bases aligning to TRBD1. V trimming: 1 base; J trimming: 1 base; junction bases outside the gene matches: 6. Germline V lookup: CDR1 MDHEN, CDR2 SYDVKM. The CDR3 covers 17 residues. The CDR3: CASSLYPQGASNQPQHF. CDR3 sequence (DNA): TGTGCCAGCAGTTTATATCCGCAGGGGGCGAGCAATCAGCCCCAGCATTTT.

The chain carries TRBV2 and TRBJ2-7; no definite D call. Trimming stripped 11 bases from V and 7 bases from J, with 21 bases between. CDR1 and CDR2 from the germline V gene are SNHLY and FYNNEI. The CDR3 has 13 amino acids. The CDR3 sequence: CAPLKPMSGEQYF. The CDR3 nucleotides are TGTGCCCCCCTAAAGCCCATGAGTGGAGAGCAGTACTTC.

V is TRBV9 and J is TRBJ2-3; 11 bases are a match to TRBD1. CDR3 size: 14 residues. Trimming at V came to 3 bases and at J to 6 bases, leaving 3 bases not matched to a gene. Per germline, CDR1 SGDLS and CDR2 YYNGEE. The CDR3, as DNA: TGTGCCAGCAGCGGGACAGGGGGCTTCGATACGCAGTATTTT. The encoded protein is CASSGTGGFDTQYF.

This rearrangement joins TRBV19 to TRBJ1-1; D may be TRBD1 (5 bases). V lost 1 base and J 4 bases, leaving 10 bases between the germline ends. There are 14 residues in the CDR3. Per germline, CDR1 LNHDA and CDR2 SQIVND (reference sequence). Here the CDR3 DNA reads TGTGCCAGTAGTATAGGGGGGGTGAGCACTGAAGCTTTCTTT. This translates into CASSIGGVSTEAFF.

The chain recombines TRBV5-1 with TRBJ2-1; D is undetermined. V was clipped by 1 base and J by 1 base, with 9 bases between them. The CDR3 runs to 15 residues. From germline, CDR1 is SGHRS and CDR2 YFSETQ. The CDR3 protein is CASSLSRVSYNEQFF. The CDR3, as DNA: TGCGCCAGCAGCTTGAGTAGGGTTTCCTACAATGAGCAGTTCTTC.

V is TRBV18 and J is TRBJ2-3, with TRBD2 matching over 9 bases. The CDR3 covers 17 residues. V was pared by 3 bases and J by 1 base, with 8 bases of the junction left unmatched. Looked up from germline, CDR1 is KGHSH and CDR2 is LQKENI. CDR3 DNA: TGTGCCAGCTCACCCCTAGCGGGGCAGAGGGGCACAGATACGCAGTATTTT. This translates into CASSPLAGQRGTDTQYF.

The chain employs TRBV7-9 and TRBJ2-7, with TRBD2 matching over 8 bases. The trim removed 9 bases at V and 4 bases at J, leaving 5 bases unmatched. The CDR3 is made up of 12 amino acids. Per the germline V gene, CDR1 is SEHNR and CDR2 is FQNEAQ (reference sequence). The CDR3 coding sequence is TGTGCCAGTACGGGGGGGCCTTACGAGCAGTACTTC. As protein: CASTGGPYEQYF. The full variable domain, rest sourced from reference TRBV7-9 and TRBJ2-7, is DTGVSQNPRHKITKRGQNVTFRCDPISEHNRLYWYRQTLGQGPEFLTYFQNEAQLEKSRLLSDRFSAERPKGSFSTLEIQRTEQGDSAMYLCASTGGPYEQYFGPGTRLTVT.

This clone was seen only a few times. The genes are TRBV4-2 and TRBJ1-5; D gene uncertain. Trimming stripped 1 base from V and 5 bases from J, with 6 bases between. The CDR3 has 13 residues. Germline lookup yields CDR1 LGHNA and CDR2 YNFKEQ. In DNA form, the CDR3 reads TGTGCCAGCAGCCAAGCGAGCGATCAGCCCCAGCATTTT. Translation: CASSQASDQPQHF.

The CDR3 bases are TGTGCCAGCGGGGGGGTCTACGAGCAGTACTTC. Protein: CASGGVYEQYF. The rearrangement uses TRBV28 and TRBJ2-7; TRBD2 matches 7 bases. CDR3 length: 11 residues. V lost 8 bases and J lost 3; bases outside the gene matches: 1. The germline V gene has CDR1 MDHEN and CDR2 SYDVKM.

The chain recombines TRBV7-2 with TRBJ1-6; D unresolved. Germline values: CDR1 SGHTA, CDR2 FQGNSA. Trimming cost V 5 bases and J 0 bases, with 11 bases left between them. The CDR3 runs to 16 residues. The CDR3 is CASSQSRDSYNSPLHF. DNA for the CDR3: TGTGCCAGCAGCCAGTCCCGGGACTCCTATAATTCACCCCTCCACTTT.

V usage is TRBV27 and J usage is TRBJ1-6; no firm D call. The CDR3 is 14 amino acids. Germline loops: CDR1 MNHEY, CDR2 SMNVEV (reference sequence). V was cut by 3 bases and J by 0 bases, with 3 bases left in between. The CDR3 DNA reads TGTGCCAGCAGTTTCCGCTCCTATAATTCACCCCTCCACTTT. This sequence encodes CASSFRSYNSPLHF.

The table lists this clone with a count of one. The chain has TRBV28 and TRBJ1-4; a weak D match, TRBD1 (6 bases). This CDR3 contains 17 residues. The germline V and J ends were trimmed by 3 bases and 4 bases, with 18 bases remaining between them. Germline CDR1 MDHEN, CDR2 SYDVKM. The DNA of the CDR3 is TGTGCCAGCAGTTTTTTACGCGGGGCAGGGGTTAATGAAAAACTGTTTTTT. Encoded protein: CASSFLRGAGVNEKLFF.

The chain has TRBV29-1 and TRBJ2-7, with D maybe TRBD2 (5 bases). CDR1 and CDR2 (germline): SQVTM, ANQGSEA. This CDR3 has 13 residues. V was pared by 5 bases and J by 3 bases, with 14 bases between. CDR3 coding DNA: TGCAGCGTTATATCCGGGAAACACTACGAGCAGTACTTC. Its protein product is CSVISGKHYEQYF.

V usage is TRBV4-3 and J usage is TRBJ2-1; 7 bases map to TRBD2. This CDR3 contains 16 residues. V trimming: 3 bases; J trimming: 0 bases; junction bases outside the gene matches: 5. Germline CDR1 and CDR2: LGHNA and YSLEER. In DNA form, the CDR3 reads TGCGCCAGCAGCCATAATGGGGGGGGCTCCTACAATGAGCAGTTCTTC. Translated, it gives CASSHNGGGSYNEQFF.

This sequence joins TRBV7-8 and TRBJ2-1; 7 positions match TRBD1. J was trimmed by 5 bases and V by 6 bases; bases with no gene match: 22. The CDR3 is 19 residues long. Germline loops: CDR1 SGHVS, CDR2 FQNEAQ. CDR3 region: CASRNKQGSLRTSDNEQFF. CDR3 DNA: TGTGCCAGCAGAAATAAACAGGGGTCCTTACGGACGTCCGACAATGAGCAGTTCTTC. The full variable domain, completed using reference TRBV7-8 and TRBJ2-1, is GAGVSQSPRYKVAKRGQDVALRCDPISGHVSLFWYQQALGQGPEFLTYFQNEAQLDKSGLPSDRFFAERPEGSVSTLKIQRTQQEDSAVYLCASRNKQGSLRTSDNEQFFGPGTRLTVL.

The chain recombines TRBV27 with TRBJ1-2, with 9 bases fitting TRBD1. The CDR3 runs 14 residues. After removal of 6 bases from V and 4 bases from J, the junction contained 6 bases not matched to a gene. Germline loops: CDR1 MNHEY, CDR2 SMNVEV (reference sequence). The CDR3 DNA is TGTGCCAGCAGACCGCTGACAGGGGGCTATGGCTACACCTTC. Translating gives CASRPLTGGYGYTF.